This entry features one T cell receptor gamma chain sequence. What it binds is not known. The data derive from a study of Vδ1+ human thymocytes. Study-wide findings and caveats: Bulk data may be misread because of unexpected Vdelta2 sequences. Thymic TRG and TRD repertoires appeared highly polyclonal. Donors shared many TRG clonotypes but few TRD clonotypes.

Between roughly 98% and 99.6% of sorted thymocytes were Vdelta1+. CDR1 is EGSTGY, CDR2 YDSYTSSV, per germline. Trimming took 0 bases from V and 9 from J; bases not matched to a gene: 5. This CDR3 has 12 residues. RNA was extracted from the cells and then reverse transcribed. Pooled V-gene forward primers with one constant-region reverse primer generated the CDR3 amplicons by multiplex PCR. TCRdb re-identified clones in the multiplex PCR reads via CATT. The data show several thousand gamma-chain clones, approximately 55% seen once. Input material: Vdelta1+ gamma-delta thymocytes from the thymus. Stated subset: FACS-sorted CD3+ TCRalphabeta- TCRVdelta1+ TCRVdelta2- thymocytes. The source is a girl under two years old who had congenital heart surgery. This chain connects TRGV4 to TRGJ1 or TRGJ2. Since TCRdb gives no J gene, matching the DNA to germline was used here to assign it. In nucleotides, the CDR3 is TGTGCCACCTGGGATGGGACCTGTAAGAAACTCTTT. Encoded protein: CATWDGTCKKLF.